This is a list of T cell receptor beta chains from one sample in a study of cytomegalovirus exposure and HLA in healthy donors. TCRdb's table, derived via immunoSEQ multiplex PCR, lists solely in-frame clones and lacks some. The sample records around 120,000 clones, 77% being singletons. Sequenced material: PBMCs. The source of these receptors is a human donor in good health. The CDR3 runs from the conserved cysteine through the conserved F or W. D genes are given only for firm matches. Rows give clone size only sometimes, using once, few, many, or a class for an expanded clone.

j_call v_call d_call clone_size cdr3_aa cdr3_nt
TRBJ2-3 TRBV7-9 - - CASSLSGQKTDTQYF TGTGCCAGCAGCTTATCGGGTCAGAAAACAGATACGCAGTATTTT
TRBJ2-5 TRBV11-2 - - CASSPSRLAPDLQETQYF TGTGCCAGCAGCCCTAGCCGGTTGGCGCCCGATTTACAAGAGACCCAGTACTTC
TRBJ2-3 TRBV4-1 - - CASSQDAGGTDTQYF TGCGCCAGCAGCCAGGATGCAGGGGGCACAGATACGCAGTATTTT
TRBJ2-3 TRBV7-2 TRBD1 - CASAYGTGSGDTQYF TGTGCCAGCGCCTACGGGACAGGGAGTGGAGATACGCAGTATTTT
TRBJ2-5 TRBV11-2 TRBD1 - CAIGQGARETQYF TGTGCCATCGGACAGGGGGCGCGGGAGACCCAGTACTTC
TRBJ2-7 TRBV6-1 - - CASSAQLGRLLF TGTGCCAGCAGTGCCCAACTAGGGCGACTTTTGTTC
TRBJ2-1 TRBV6-5 - - CASRRADLDEQFF TGTGCCAGCAGACGAGCCGACTTAGATGAGCAGTTCTTC
TRBJ1-6 TRBV7-6 - - CASSFDSNNSPLHF TGTGCCAGCAGCTTTGACAGCAATAATTCACCCCTCCACTTT
TRBJ2-1 TRBV14 - once CASSQGENLYNEQFF TGTGCCAGCAGCCAAGGGGAGAACCTCTACAATGAGCAGTTCTTC
TRBJ1-4 TRBV27 - - CASSGVGEFGNVDEKLFF TGTGCCAGCAGTGGGGTTGGTGAATTCGGGAACGTGGATGAAAAACTGTTTTTT
TRBJ2-7 TRBV18 TRBD1 - CASSPGQGGTYEQYF TGTGCCAGCTCACCGGGACAGGGGGGAACCTACGAGCAGTACTTC
TRBJ2-5 TRBV6-6 - - CASSLRGSDETQYF TGTGCCAGCAGCCTTAGGGGTTCCGACGAGACCCAGTACTTC
TRBJ2-1 TRBV4-1 TRBD2 - CASSQDGRRGSNEQFF TGCGCCAGCAGCCAAGATGGTAGGCGGGGGTCTAATGAGCAGTTCTTC
TRBJ2-2 TRBV7-3 TRBD1 - CASSKGTAANTGELFF TGTGCCAGCAGCAAGGGGACAGCCGCGAACACCGGGGAGCTGTTTTTT
TRBJ2-7 TRBV28 TRBD2 once CASMPRLAGVYEQYF TGTGCCAGCATGCCCCGGCTAGCGGGAGTCTACGAGCAGTACTTC
TRBJ2-7 TRBV7-6 - once CASSTLAFNEQYF TGTGCCAGCAGCACCCTAGCGTTCAACGAGCAGTACTTC
TRBJ2-1 TRBV6-1 - - CASSEAAMSRSEQFF TGTGCCAGCAGTGAAGCCGCCATGTCCCGCAGTGAGCAGTTCTTC
TRBJ2-2 TRBV2 TRBD2 - CASTSGIAGELFF TGTGCCAGCACTAGCGGGATTGCCGGGGAGCTGTTTTTT
TRBJ1-2 TRBV9 - - CASSVDYGAGYGYTF TGTGCCAGCAGCGTAGATTATGGGGCAGGGTATGGCTACACCTTC
TRBJ2-5 TRBV4-1 TRBD2 - CASSQDPAGGTQYF TGCGCCAGCAGCCAAGATCCAGCGGGGGGCACCCAGTACTTC
TRBJ2-1 TRBV9 - - CASSADNEQFF TGTGCCAGCAGCGCAGACAATGAGCAGTTCTTC
TRBJ2-5 TRBV28 TRBD2 - CASEYRSGSWETQYF TGTGCCAGCGAATATAGGAGCGGGAGCTGGGAGACCCAGTACTTC
TRBJ1-4 TRBV25-1 - - CASSEYLAVSNEKLFF TGTGCCAGCAGTGAATATCTGGCAGTCTCTAATGAAAAACTGTTTTTT
TRBJ2-1 TRBV21-1 - - CASSKHPPLVPIDEQFF TGTGCCAGCAGCAAACATCCGCCACTAGTCCCTATCGATGAGCAGTTCTTC
TRBJ1-5 TRBV5-1 - - CASSLEPTVNQPQHF TGCGCCAGCAGCTTGGAACCCACAGTAAATCAGCCCCAGCATTTT
TRBJ2-7 TRBV9 - once CASSVGGGTEQYF TGTGCCAGCAGCGTAGGAGGAGGGACCGAGCAGTACTTC
TRBJ2-5 TRBV11-2 TRBD2 - CASSLVRLAGVSGETQYF TGTGCCAGCAGCTTAGTAAGACTAGCGGGAGTATCTGGAGAGACCCAGTACTTC
TRBJ1-1 TRBV28 - - CASSSNDRLNTEAFF TGTGCCAGCAGTTCAAACGACAGGCTGAACACTGAAGCTTTCTTT
TRBJ2-3 TRBV2 TRBD2 - CASSEVAGVTDTQYF TGTGCCAGCAGTGAGGTTGCGGGGGTCACAGATACGCAGTATTTT
TRBJ1-1 TRBV10-1 - - CASSEGPYTEAFF TGCGCCAGCAGTGAGGGCCCCTACACTGAAGCTTTCTTT
TRBJ2-1 TRBV9 TRBD2 - CASSQGPSGAYNEQFF TGTGCCAGCAGCCAGGGCCCTAGCGGGGCCTACAATGAGCAGTTCTTC
TRBJ2-3 TRBV29-1 TRBD2 - CSVGLGRASDTQYF TGCAGCGTTGGCCTTGGGAGGGCCTCAGATACGCAGTATTTT
TRBJ1-3 TRBV5-4 - - CASSLDYDTIYF TGTGCCAGCAGCCTGGATTATGACACCATATATTTT
TRBJ2-5 TRBV6-5 - - CASPRGLGETQYF TGTGCCAGCCCGCGGGGGCTAGGGGAGACCCAGTACTTC
TRBJ2-1 TRBV27 - - CASSPNRVNEQFF TGTGCCAGCAGTCCCAACAGGGTCAATGAGCAGTTCTTC
TRBJ2-7 TRBV19 TRBD1 - CASSIVSTGAYEQYF TGTGCCAGTAGTATAGTAAGCACAGGGGCCTACGAGCAGTACTTC
TRBJ2-7 TRBV7-9 - once CASSQPLEYEQYF TGTGCCAGCAGCCAACCTCTAGAGTACGAGCAGTACTTC
TRBJ1-5 TRBV18 - few CASSPDLQGGQPQHF TGTGCCAGCTCACCGGATTTGCAGGGTGGTCAGCCCCAGCATTTT
TRBJ2-6 TRBV10-3 TRBD1 - CAISELRDRTSGANVLTF TGTGCCATCAGTGAGCTCCGGGACAGAACCTCTGGGGCCAACGTCCTGACTTTC
TRBJ2-6 TRBV19 TRBD1 - CASRGWSGTAGANVLTF TGTGCCAGTAGAGGTTGGAGTGGGACAGCTGGGGCCAACGTCCTGACTTTC
TRBJ1-5 TRBV6-5 TRBD1 - CASSAGQGFQPQHF TGTGCCAGCAGCGCCGGACAGGGGTTTCAGCCCCAGCATTTT
TRBJ1-5 TRBV28 TRBD1 - CASSSRQGDQPQHF TGTGCCAGCAGTTCTCGACAGGGAGATCAGCCCCAGCATTTT
TRBJ2-3 TRBV10-3 TRBD2 - CAISVSSGRADTQYF TGTGCCATCAGTGTCTCCAGCGGGAGGGCAGATACGCAGTATTTT
TRBJ2-5 TRBV5-4 - - CASSLEDRQETQYF TGTGCCAGCAGCTTGGAGGACAGACAAGAGACCCAGTACTTC
TRBJ2-5 TRBV12-5 - - CASGLRGETQYF TGTGCTAGTGGTTTGCGGGGGGAGACCCAGTACTTC
TRBJ1-1 TRBV5-4 - - CASSLQQVNTEAFF TGTGCCAGCAGCTTGCAACAGGTGAACACTGAAGCTTTCTTT
TRBJ1-3 TRBV10-3 TRBD1 few CASSRDRENSVRNTIYF TGTGCCAGCTCCCGGGACAGGGAGAATTCAGTCAGAAACACCATATATTTT
TRBJ2-7 TRBV6-5 TRBD2 - CASSYRTSGIEQYF TGTGCCAGCAGTTATCGGACTAGCGGGATCGAGCAGTACTTC
TRBJ1-2 TRBV19 TRBD1 - CASSIGTGGVYGYTF TGTGCCAGTAGTATCGGGACAGGGGGCGTCTATGGCTACACCTTC
TRBJ1-5 TRBV27 TRBD1 - CASRLQGAASNQPQHF TGTGCCAGCAGGTTACAGGGGGCGGCGAGCAATCAGCCCCAGCATTTT
TRBJ2-1 TRBV10-3 - - CAIRLQGSYNEQFF TGTGCCATCAGGCTTCAGGGGTCATACAATGAGCAGTTCTTC